This TCR beta chain is from a study of identical twins. General study results and limits: While abundant cord blood beta clonotypes carried fewer insertions, memory repertoires showed no such pattern. When twins shared out-of-frame alpha sequences, those sequences had excess low generation probability.

This clonotype was detected many times. The antigen is unknown. Template switching supplied a universal primer site; unique molecular identifiers were carried on the cDNA. MiXCR was run by TCRdb on the 5' RACE reads, yielding one entry per CDR3 protein. The table lists some 460,000 distinct CDR3 sequences, 12% to 15% of them singletons, with about 0.54% in the top ten. This CDR3 is 15 amino acids long. Trimming took 5 bases from V and 0 from J; bases not matched to a gene: 6. The V gene's germline CDR1 is SEHNR and CDR2 FQNEAQ (reference sequence). These records were also assigned to another study, of yellow fever vaccine responses in identical twins. This second study notes: Twins reportedly mounted vaccine T cell responses that seemed partly convergent, partly personalized.

This receptor was taken from a woman between 18 and 30 years old in good health. The sequencing sample was made of CD4+ T cells sorted from blood. The rearrangement joins TRBV7-9 to TRBJ1-1; the match to TRBD1 covers 7 bases. This chain's CDR3 is CASSLTGEVNTEAFF. The CDR3 bases are TGTGCCAGCAGCCTCACAGGGGAGGTGAACACTGAAGCTTTCTTT.